The entry that follows covers one TCR beta chain sequence. Clones were sequenced by immunoSEQ multiplex PCR, and TCRdb holds only the in-frame ones, with some missing. The sample shows about 100,000 clones, about four fifths of them seen only once. The CDR3 is 16 amino acids. CDR1 is KGHDR and CDR2 is SFDVKD in the germline V gene. V shed 8 bases and J 6 bases; nucleotides not matched to a gene: 11. This sample is drawn from a study of blood T cell repertoires in COVID-19. Study-wide background: Researchers got acute and convalescent COVID-19 samples from the United States, Italy and Spain.

The sequence was collected from a middle-aged man with active or convalescent COVID-19. What was sequenced was peripheral blood. This sequence joins TRBV24-1 and TRBJ2-1, with TRBD1 matching over 11 bases. CDR3: CATNHAGTGGGNEQFF. CDR3 in DNA: TGTGCCACCAACCATGCCGGGACAGGGGGGGGCAATGAGCAGTTCTTC.